Listed below are T cell receptor beta chains from one sample, sequenced in a study of Graves' ophthalmopathy and Graves' hyperthyroidism. TCRdb recomputed calls from the multiplex PCR reads with MiXCR, one row per CDR3 protein. The sample includes 580,000 or so distinct CDR3 sequences, about two fifths of them seen just once. The sample was peripheral blood or thyroid tissue (not recorded which). The receptors were sampled from an adult man with Graves' hyperthyroidism. Both conserved end residues are part of each CDR3. D genes are given only for firm matches. Rows give clone size only sometimes, using once, few, many, or a class for an expanded clone.

clone_size	d_call	v_call	j_call	cdr3_nt	cdr3_aa
few	-	TRBV30	TRBJ2-5	TGTGCCTGGAGTGTAGGGCAGAGGGAGACCCAGTACTTC	CAWSVGQRETQYF
many	-	TRBV7-7	TRBJ2-2	TGTGCTAGCAGCTTGCCTGAAACCGGGGAGCTGTTTTTT	CASSLPETGELFF
-	TRBD1	TRBV19	TRBJ2-3	TGTGCCAGTAGGAAGTGGGAGACAGGGGAAGATACGCAGTATTTT	CASRKWETGEDTQYF
many	-	TRBV25-1	TRBJ2-7	TGTGCCAGCAGTGAATCCTCCCCTAGCAACGAGCAGTACTTC	CASSESSPSNEQYF
-	TRBD1	TRBV25-1	TRBJ1-4	TGTGCCGGCAGTGATCTCTCGGCCTCGGGACAGGGGCGAGAAAAACTGTTTTTT	CAGSDLSASGQGREKLFF
few	TRBD2	TRBV7-3	TRBJ2-3	TGTGCCAGCAGCTTGGGGCTAGCGGGTTTCACAGATACGCAGTATTTT	CASSLGLAGFTDTQYF
-	TRBD2	TRBV20-1	TRBJ2-3	TGCAGTGCCCGACGAGGGAGGGCCCTCTGGACAGATACGCAGTATTTT	CSARRGRALWTDTQYF
-	-	TRBV4-2	TRBJ2-2	TGTGCCAGCAGCCACGTCCGTAGCGCGGGAAACACCGGGGAGCTGTTTTTT	CASSHVRSAGNTGELFF
few	-	TRBV7-9	TRBJ1-2	TGTGCCAGCAGCTCTTCGGGTGTAGGGGTCAACTATGGCTACACCTTC	CASSSSGVGVNYGYTF
-	-	TRBV19	TRBJ1-3	TGTGCCAGTAGTATATATGGGTGGAAGACCTCTGGAAACACCATATATTTT	CASSIYGWKTSGNTIYF
-	-	TRBV20-1	TRBJ2-1	TGCAGTGCTAGGTGGGGTGAGCAGTTCTTC	CSARWGEQFF
-	-	TRBV28	TRBJ1-5	TGTGCCGTGCGAGTTAGCAATCAGCCCCAGCATTTT	CAVRVSNQPQHF
many	-	TRBV29-1	TRBJ1-4	TGCAGCGTTGACTCAGGGGCGACTAATGAAAAACTGTTTTTT	CSVDSGATNEKLFF
-	-	TRBV7-9	TRBJ1-1	TGTGCCAGCACCTCGACTAGCGGGTCCCAGCCCCTGGCTTTCTTT	CASTSTSGSQPLAFF
few	-	TRBV7-6	TRBJ2-1	TGTGCCAGCAGCTTAGCTTCGGGGGGCCATGAGCAGTTCTTC	CASSLASGGHEQFF
many	-	TRBV9	TRBJ1-1	TGTGCCAGCAGCGTAGCTACCAGGAACACTGAAGCTTTCTTT	CASSVATRNTEAFF
-	-	TRBV25-1	TRBJ2-7	TGTGCCAGCAGTCGACAGTTAGTAGCCCCCACTCTTTCATCCCGGTACGAGCAGTACTTC	CASSRQLVAPTLSSRYEQYF
once	TRBD1	TRBV12-3/TRBV12-4	TRBJ1-2	TGTGCCAGCAGTGATAGGGGACAGGGGTACTATGGCTACACCTTC	CASSDRGQGYYGYTF
many	TRBD1	TRBV10-3	TRBJ2-7	TGTGCCATCAGCGATCCCCAGGGGGCGTTATTCTACGAGCAGTACTTC	CAISDPQGALFYEQYF
-	-	TRBV7-9	TRBJ1-5	TGTGCCAGCAGCTTAGATGGCCGTTATAGCAATCAGCCCCAGCATTTT	CASSLDGRYSNQPQHF
many	TRBD1	TRBV12-3/TRBV12-4	TRBJ1-1	TGTGCCAGCAGTTGGGGGACAGAGAACACTGAAGCTTTCTTT	CASSWGTENTEAFF
many	-	TRBV12-3/TRBV12-4	TRBJ2-5	TGTGCCAGCACCCTGGACAGCCAAGAGACCCAGTACTTC	CASTLDSQETQYF
-	TRBD2	TRBV6-6	TRBJ2-5	TGTGCCAGCAGTAACCGACTAGCGGGCGGTAACGAGGAGACCCAGTACTTC	CASSNRLAGGNEETQYF
-	-	TRBV7-9	TRBJ2-5	TGTGCCAGCAGCGTAGAGTGGGAGACCCAGTACTTC	CASSVEWETQYF
-	TRBD2	TRBV7-6	TRBJ2-1	TGTGCCAGCAGCTCCTCGAGCGGGAGCACAGATACGCAGTTCTTC	CASSSSSGSTDTQFF
-	TRBD1	TRBV10-3	TRBJ2-7	TGTGCCATCAGACCGGACAGGGGGCAGTACTTC	CAIRPDRGQYF
many	-	TRBV29-1	TRBJ1-4	TGCAGCGTTGGACAGGTTTCAAATGAAAAACTGTTTTTT	CSVGQVSNEKLFF
many	-	TRBV6-5	TRBJ2-5	TGTGCCAGCAGCCCCCCGTCGACTAGGAGGGGAGAGACCCAGTACTTC	CASSPPSTRRGETQYF
-	-	TRBV12-3/TRBV12-4	TRBJ1-3	TGTGCCAGCACCCCCCTAGTCGCGGGTGGAAACACCATATATTTT	CASTPLVAGGNTIYF
many	-	TRBV20-1	TRBJ2-7	TGCAGTGCTACCGAAACCTACGAGCAGTACTTC	CSATETYEQYF
many	TRBD1	TRBV2	TRBJ2-7	TGTGCCAGCAAACAGGGGGCTGCGAACGAGCAGTACTTC	CASKQGAANEQYF
-	TRBD1	TRBV20-1	TRBJ1-6	TGCAGTGCTAGAGATCCGACAGGGAAACGTTCACCCCTCCACTTT	CSARDPTGKRSPLHF
-	-	TRBV7-2	TRBJ1-1	TGTGCCAGCAGCTTGAAGACAGCTTTCTTT	CASSLKTAFF
-	TRBD2	TRBV5-6	TRBJ2-1	TGTGCCAGCAGCTTGACGGGAGGGGGGAGCGATGAGCAGTTCTTC	CASSLTGGGSDEQFF
-	-	TRBV7-3	TRBJ2-7	TGTGCCAGCAGCATTTCGAGGGGGAGGGGCACCACCTATTACGAGCAGTACTTC	CASSISRGRGTTYYEQYF
many	-	TRBV20-1	TRBJ2-5	TGCAGTGCTAGAGCCTCAGGCGGGATGGGATCTCTTCGGGAGACCCAGTACTTC	CSARASGGMGSLRETQYF
-	TRBD1	TRBV28	TRBJ2-7	TGTGCCAGCAGTCTCGACAGGGAAACAACCTACGAGCAGTACTTC	CASSLDRETTYEQYF
many	TRBD2	TRBV20-1	TRBJ2-2	TGCAGTGCTACCAGCGGGGGAGGAACCGGGGAGCTGTTTTTT	CSATSGGGTGELFF
many	-	TRBV5-1	TRBJ1-5	TGCGCCAGCAGCTTTGGTACGGATCAGCCCCAGCATTTT	CASSFGTDQPQHF
many	-	TRBV7-3	TRBJ2-2	TGTGCCAGCAGCTCCCAGGGGGGCGGTTACGCGAACACCGGGGAGCTGTTTTTT	CASSSQGGGYANTGELFF
-	TRBD1	TRBV30	TRBJ2-6	TGTGCCTGGAGCCCAGGGGGTGCGGGGGCCAACGTCCTGACTTTC	CAWSPGGAGANVLTF
many	-	TRBV28	TRBJ1-5	TGTGCCAGCAGTTTTGGCGGGAGGGAGCAGCCCCAGCATTTT	CASSFGGREQPQHF
many	-	TRBV7-9	TRBJ1-4	TGTGCCAGCACCACCACAGGGCTAGGAGAAAAACTGTTTTTT	CASTTTGLGEKLFF
few	-	TRBV24-1	TRBJ2-5	TGTGCCACCAGTGATTCCAGGACTGGTACCCAAGAGACCCAGTACTTC	CATSDSRTGTQETQYF
many	-	TRBV6-5	TRBJ1-2	TGTGCCAGCAGTCGGGGTGTAAACTATGGCTACACCTTC	CASSRGVNYGYTF
-	TRBD1	TRBV5-5	TRBJ1-1	TGTGCCAGCAGCCCCTTATTCGAGGACAGGGGGCGAGACACTGAAGCTTTCTTT	CASSPLFEDRGRDTEAFF
many	-	TRBV15	TRBJ2-7	TGTGCCACCAGAGGACACCGCTCCTACGAGCAGTACTTC	CATRGHRSYEQYF
-	TRBD2	TRBV20-1	TRBJ2-5	TGCAGTGCTACCCTTGGCGGGGGGGAGACCCAGTACTTC	CSATLGGGETQYF
-	-	TRBV25-1	TRBJ2-3	TGTGCCAGCTCTGCGGGTGGGGGTTTAGCAGATACGCAGTATTTT	CASSAGGGLADTQYF
-	-	TRBV30	TRBJ1-4	TGTGCCTGGAGTCAGGTCGGGGGCAAAAAACTGTTTTTT	CAWSQVGGKKLFF
-	-	TRBV19	TRBJ2-7	TGTGCCAGTAGTGCACCCCTCGCGGGGCGTTACGAGCAGTACTTC	CASSAPLAGRYEQYF
-	-	TRBV29-1	TRBJ1-5	TGCAGCGCAAGCAACAATCAGCCCCAGCATTTT	CSASNNQPQHF
-	-	TRBV25-1	TRBJ1-1	TGTACCAGCAGTGAGGGGCCGACAGTGAACACTGAAGCTTTCTTT	CTSSEGPTVNTEAFF
many	-	TRBV19	TRBJ2-7	TGTGCCAGTAGCCCCCGCGGGATCTACGAGCAGTACTTC	CASSPRGIYEQYF